The subject of this entry is one T cell receptor beta chain. The antigen is not known. These data are taken from a study of T cell responses to AZD1222 COVID-19 vaccine. Study findings and constraints: Spike-specific TCR breadth rose after two AZD1222 doses, and depth rose as well. The donor cohort was predominantly white British with a female majority, and clonal diversity may have been underestimated. Variant regions that are unmutated are reportedly the target of nearly half of spike-specific TCRs. It was only after the peak T cell response that any repertoires were sampled.

Clones were sequenced by immunoSEQ multiplex PCR, and TCRdb holds only the in-frame ones, with some missing. Of about 120,000 clones in the sample, about 90% were seen once. Trimming stripped 0 bases from V and 8 bases from J, with 11 bases between. CDR1 and CDR2 (germline): MNHEY, SVGEGT. The CDR3 sequence is 14 residues long. The sequence derives from an adult in good health. Sequencing was performed on peripheral blood, taken on day 0 of AZD1222 vaccination. The chain has TRBV6-2 or TRBV6-3 and TRBJ2-1; possible D gene TRBD2, 5 bases. The CDR3 DNA is TGTGCCAGCAGTTACTCGAGCGGTGTCGATGAGCAGTTCTTC. This gives the protein CASSYSSGVDEQFF.